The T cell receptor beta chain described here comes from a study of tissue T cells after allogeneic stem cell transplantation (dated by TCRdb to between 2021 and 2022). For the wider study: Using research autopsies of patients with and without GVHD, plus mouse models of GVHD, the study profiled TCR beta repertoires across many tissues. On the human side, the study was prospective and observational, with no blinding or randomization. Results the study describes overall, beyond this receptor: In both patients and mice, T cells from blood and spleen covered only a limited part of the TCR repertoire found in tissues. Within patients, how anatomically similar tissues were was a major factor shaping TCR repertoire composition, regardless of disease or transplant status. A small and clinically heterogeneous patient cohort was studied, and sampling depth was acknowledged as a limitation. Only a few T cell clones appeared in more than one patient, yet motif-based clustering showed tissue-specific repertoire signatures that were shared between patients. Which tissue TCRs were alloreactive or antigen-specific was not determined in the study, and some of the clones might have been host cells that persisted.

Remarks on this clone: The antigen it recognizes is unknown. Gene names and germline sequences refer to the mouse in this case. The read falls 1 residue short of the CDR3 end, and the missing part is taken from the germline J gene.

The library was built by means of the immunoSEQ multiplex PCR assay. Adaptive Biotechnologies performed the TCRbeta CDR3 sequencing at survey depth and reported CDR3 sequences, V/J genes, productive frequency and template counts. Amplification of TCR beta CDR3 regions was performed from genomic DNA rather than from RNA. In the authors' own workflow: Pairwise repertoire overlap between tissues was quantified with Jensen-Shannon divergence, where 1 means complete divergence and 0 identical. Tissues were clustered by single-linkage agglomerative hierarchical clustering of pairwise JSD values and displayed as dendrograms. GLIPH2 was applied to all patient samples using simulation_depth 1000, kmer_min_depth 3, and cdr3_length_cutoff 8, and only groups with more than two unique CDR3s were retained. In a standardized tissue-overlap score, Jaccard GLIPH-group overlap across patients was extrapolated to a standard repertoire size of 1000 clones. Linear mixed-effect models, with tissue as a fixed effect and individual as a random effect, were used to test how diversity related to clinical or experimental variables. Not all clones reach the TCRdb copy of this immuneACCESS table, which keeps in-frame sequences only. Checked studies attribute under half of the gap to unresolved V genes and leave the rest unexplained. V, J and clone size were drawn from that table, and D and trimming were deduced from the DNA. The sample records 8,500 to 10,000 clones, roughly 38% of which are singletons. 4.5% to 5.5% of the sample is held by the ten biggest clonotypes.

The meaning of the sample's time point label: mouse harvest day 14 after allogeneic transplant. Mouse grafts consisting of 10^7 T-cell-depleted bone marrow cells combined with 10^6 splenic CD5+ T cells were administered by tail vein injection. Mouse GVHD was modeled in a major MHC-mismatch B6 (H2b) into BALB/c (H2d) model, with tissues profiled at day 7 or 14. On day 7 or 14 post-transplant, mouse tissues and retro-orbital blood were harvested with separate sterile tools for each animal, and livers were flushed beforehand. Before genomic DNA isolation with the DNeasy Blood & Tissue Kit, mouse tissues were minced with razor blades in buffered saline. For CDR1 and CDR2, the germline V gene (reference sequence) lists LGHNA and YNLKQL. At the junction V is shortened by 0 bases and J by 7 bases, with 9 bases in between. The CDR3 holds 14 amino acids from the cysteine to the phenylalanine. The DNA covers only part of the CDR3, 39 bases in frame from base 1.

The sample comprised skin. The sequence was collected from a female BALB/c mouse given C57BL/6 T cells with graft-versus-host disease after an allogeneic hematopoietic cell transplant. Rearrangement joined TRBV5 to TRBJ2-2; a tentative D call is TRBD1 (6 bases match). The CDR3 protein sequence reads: CASSQEQGGGQLYF. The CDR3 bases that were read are TGTGCCAGCAGCCAAGAACAGGGAGGCGGGCAGCTCTAC.